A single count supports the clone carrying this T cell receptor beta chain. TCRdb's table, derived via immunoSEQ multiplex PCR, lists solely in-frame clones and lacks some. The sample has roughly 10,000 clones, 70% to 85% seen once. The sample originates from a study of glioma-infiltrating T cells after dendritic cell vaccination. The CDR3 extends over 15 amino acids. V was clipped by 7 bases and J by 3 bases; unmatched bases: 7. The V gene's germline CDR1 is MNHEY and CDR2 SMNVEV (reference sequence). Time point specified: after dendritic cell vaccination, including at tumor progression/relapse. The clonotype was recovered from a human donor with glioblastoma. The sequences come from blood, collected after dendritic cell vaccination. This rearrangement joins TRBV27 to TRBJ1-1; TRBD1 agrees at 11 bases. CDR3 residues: CASKWDRGYDTEAFF. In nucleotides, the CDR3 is TGTGCCAGCAAATGGGACAGGGGGTATGACACTGAAGCTTTCTTT.